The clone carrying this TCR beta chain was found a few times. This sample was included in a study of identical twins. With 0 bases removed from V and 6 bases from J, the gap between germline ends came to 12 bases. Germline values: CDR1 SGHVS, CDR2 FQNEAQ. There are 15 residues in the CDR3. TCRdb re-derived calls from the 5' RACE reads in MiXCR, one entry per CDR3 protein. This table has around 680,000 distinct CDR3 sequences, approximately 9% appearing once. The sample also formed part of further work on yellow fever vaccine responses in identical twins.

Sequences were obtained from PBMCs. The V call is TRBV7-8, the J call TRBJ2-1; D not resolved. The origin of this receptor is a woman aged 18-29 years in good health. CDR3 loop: CASSLAGAGINEQFF. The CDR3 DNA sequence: TGTGCCAGCAGCTTAGCTGGTGCAGGAATCAATGAGCAGTTCTTC. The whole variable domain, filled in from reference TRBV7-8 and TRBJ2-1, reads GAGVSQSPRYKVAKRGQDVALRCDPISGHVSLFWYQQALGQGPEFLTYFQNEAQLDKSGLPSDRFFAERPEGSVSTLKIQRTQQEDSAVYLCASSLAGAGINEQFFGPGTRLTVL.